Presented here are 24 T cell receptor beta chains from one specimen sequenced in a study of cytomegalovirus exposure and HLA in healthy donors. Researchers ran the PCR with 60 Vbeta and 13 Jbeta primers. Libraries were prepared by immunoSEQ multiplex PCR; TCRdb keeps only in-frame clonotypes and omits some of them. Among 200,000 to 250,000 clones listed, approximately 78% were seen once. Sequences were obtained from PBMCs. These receptors all stem from a woman aged 40 to 50 in good health and CMV-seronegative.

The chain uses TRBV11-2 and TRBJ2-5; 7 nucleotides line up with TRBD2. Germline CDR1 SGHAT, CDR2 FQNNGV. V was clipped by 5 bases and J by 0 bases; unmatched bases: 15. The CDR3 has 18 residues. The CDR3 nucleotides read TGTGCCAGCAGCCCCTCACCCGGACTAGGAGTCCACCAAGAGACCCAGTACTTC. It codes for CASSPSPGLGVHQETQYF.

This clone showed up just a few times. The genes are TRBV10-3 and TRBJ1-1; TRBD1 agrees at 10 bases. V lost 10 bases, J lost 3 bases, and 5 bases stayed unmatched. In germline, CDR1 is ENHRY, CDR2 SYGVKD. The CDR3 totals 13 residues. The CDR3 bases are TGTGCCAACGGACAGGGGGGGGACACTGAAGCTTTCTTT. Translated, it gives CANGQGGDTEAFF.

The rearrangement joins TRBV19 to TRBJ2-7, with D maybe TRBD1 (6 bases). Trimming shortened V by 5 bases and J by 1 base, and 12 bases separated the two germline ends. The CDR3 has 14 residues. Germline V CDR1 and CDR2: LNHDA, SQIVND (reference sequence). In DNA form, the CDR3 reads TGTGCCAGTAGTCCAGGGGTAGGGTCCTACGAGCAGTACTTC. Translation gives CASSPGVGSYEQYF.

The chain employs TRBV7-3 and TRBJ2-2, with TRBD2 matching over 7 bases. This CDR3 contains 17 residues. V lost 1 base and J lost 3; bases outside the gene matches: 8. Germline-derived CDR1 and CDR2 are SGHTA and FQGTGA. CDR3 sequence (DNA): TGTGCCAGCAGCTTAAGTCCCAGCGGGACTTACACCGGGGAGCTGTTTTTT. Translated, it gives CASSLSPSGTYTGELFF.

The rearrangement links TRBV25-1 to TRBJ1-1; D is unresolved. CDR1 is MGHDK and CDR2 is SYGVNS in the germline V gene. The V end was cut by 5 bases, the J end by 0 bases, with 13 bases between. The CDR3 is 15 residues long. CDR3 loop: CASSPGPLMNTEAFF. As DNA, the CDR3 is TGTGCCAGCAGTCCTGGTCCGCTAATGAACACTGAAGCTTTCTTT.

The chain is built from TRBV7-9 and TRBJ2-7; D may be TRBD2 (6 bases). Germline values: CDR1 SEHNR, CDR2 FQNEAQ (reference sequence). This CDR3 comprises 14 residues. With 3 bases removed from V and 5 bases from J, the gap between germline ends came to 14 bases. CDR3 sequence (DNA): TGTGCCAGCAGCTTTTGGGCGGGACGGGACGAGCAGTACTTC. Translating it yields CASSFWAGRDEQYF.

For this clone: Mismatch with germline at one junction end may stem from a read error. The rearrangement joins TRBV7-9 to TRBJ2-7; tentatively, D is TRBD2 (5 bases). CDR1 is SEHNR, CDR2 FQNEAQ, per germline (reference sequence). This CDR3 contains 12 residues. The CDR3 nucleotides read TGTTCCAGCAAGGGTCTCTCGGGAGAGCAGTACTTC. Protein product: CSSKGLSGEQYF.

V and J are TRBV2 and TRBJ1-2, with D tentatively TRBD1 (5 bases). The germline CDR1 and CDR2 sequences are SNHLY and FYNNEI. The CDR3 spans 13 residues. The V end lost 1 base, the J end lost 4 bases, and 7 bases lay between the germline ends. DNA of the CDR3: TGTGCCAGCAGTGAAGTCAGGGCCTATGGCTACACCTTC. This encodes CASSEVRAYGYTF.

This rearrangement joins TRBV6-6 to TRBJ1-4; the D gene is possibly TRBD1 (6 bases). Germline V gene lookup returns CDR1 MNHNY and CDR2 SVGAGI (reference sequence). The CDR3 is 12 amino acids. V was trimmed by 8 bases and J by 10 bases, leaving 14 bases between them. The chain's CDR3 is CASFRGAGKLFF. In nucleotides, the CDR3 is TGTGCCAGCTTTCGGGGGGCCGGAAAACTGTTTTTT.

The chain employs TRBV27 and TRBJ2-7, with TRBD2 as a possible D gene (6 bases). In germline, CDR1 is MNHEY, CDR2 SMNVEV (reference sequence). V was shortened by 9 bases and J by 7 bases, with 13 bases between the two germline ends. This CDR3 is built from 11 residues. CDR3 amino acids: CARRVGREQYF. DNA for the CDR3: TGTGCCAGAAGAGTAGGGAGGGAGCAGTACTTC.

This clone turned up a few times. V usage is TRBV28 and J usage is TRBJ2-1, with TRBD2 identical over 9 bases. The junction had 16 bases not matched to a gene; V was cut back by 1 base and J by 9 bases. The CDR3 runs to 18 residues. CDR1 and CDR2 from the germline V gene are MDHEN and SYDVKM. CDR3 DNA sequence: TGTGCCAGCAGTTTATCCCTCTTTAGCGGGAGAAGTTCGGGTGAGCAGTTCTTC. Amino acids: CASSLSLFSGRSSGEQFF.

The chain couples TRBV4-2 to TRBJ1-4; D is unclear. The CDR3 totals 20 residues. V dropped 2 bases and J dropped 7 bases, with 29 bases sitting between them. Germline lookup yields CDR1 LGHNA and CDR2 YNFKEQ. CDR3 sequence: CASSQHGLGNNLDWSEKLFF. The DNA of the CDR3 is TGTGCCAGCAGCCAACACGGTTTGGGGAACAACCTGGACTGGAGTGAAAAACTGTTTTTT.

The genes are TRBV13 and TRBJ1-2, with TRBD1 identical over 8 bases. Unmatched junction bases numbered 7, after V lost 2 bases and J lost 2 bases. The CDR3 sequence is 16 residues long. Germline V lookup: CDR1 PRHDT, CDR2 FYEKMQ (reference sequence). CDR3 in DNA: TGTGCCAGCAGCTTACGCCAGGGGGCAAGGAACTATGGCTACACCTTC. It translates to CASSLRQGARNYGYTF. Using reference TRBV13 and TRBJ1-2 for the parts outside the CDR3, the full variable domain is AAGVIQSPRHLIKEKRETATLKCYPIPRHDTVYWYQQGPGQDPQFLISFYEKMQSDKGSIPDRFSAQQFSDYHSELNMSSLELGDSALYFCASSLRQGARNYGYTFGSGTRLTVV.

CDR3 loop: CASGPAAIGEQFF. The CDR3 bases are TGTGCCAGCGGCCCAGCGGCCATCGGTGAGCAGTTCTTC. The chain combines TRBV25-1 with TRBJ2-1; D might be TRBD2 (5 bases). The ends were cut back, 8 bases at V and 9 bases at J, with 17 bases in the middle. This CDR3 region has 13 residues. Germline V gene lookup returns CDR1 MGHDK and CDR2 SYGVNS.

The V and J genes are TRBV5-6 and TRBJ2-1, with a possible D match to TRBD2 (6 bases). This CDR3 comprises 13 residues. The V gene's germline CDR1 is SGHDT and CDR2 YYEEEE. V was shortened by 1 base and J by 8 bases, with 10 bases between the two germline ends. CDR3 sequence reads: CASSLTSSDEQFF. The CDR3 nucleotides are TGTGCCAGCAGCTTGACTAGCTCCGATGAGCAGTTCTTC.

This chain connects TRBV2 to TRBJ1-2; D call uncertain. Between the trimmed V and J ends, which lost 8 bases and 4 bases, there was a span of 11 bases. This CDR3 contains 12 residues. Germline V gene lookup returns CDR1 SNHLY and CDR2 FYNNEI. The CDR3 nucleotides read TGTGCCAGCTCGAAGGCGGCCTATGGCTACACCTTC. Translation gives CASSKAAYGYTF.

The chain links TRBV2 to TRBJ2-5, with TRBD2 matching 8 bases. This CDR3 has 11 amino acids. Trimming removed 11 bases from V and 3 bases from J; junction bases left unmatched: 2. Germline lookup yields CDR1 SNHLY and CDR2 FYNNEI. CDR3 in DNA: TGTGCCCTACTAGCGGAAGAGACCCAGTACTTC. Encoded protein: CALLAEETQYF.

The CDR3 spells CASSLPGSSYEQYF. CDR3 nucleotide sequence: TGTGCCAGCAGCTTGCCAGGTAGCTCCTACGAGCAGTACTTC. The J gene is TRBJ2-7, the V gene TRBV5-6; no reliable D call. The CDR3 is 14 residues long. With 1 base removed from V and 0 bases from J, the gap between germline ends came to 8 bases. Germline V gene data show CDR1 as SGHDT and CDR2 as YYEEEE.

V usage is TRBV4-1 and J usage is TRBJ2-5, with 7 nucleotides matching TRBD2. This CDR3 is 16 amino acids long. V lost 4 bases to trimming and J lost 4 bases; unmatched junction nucleotides: 12. CDR1 is MGHRA, CDR2 YSYEKL, per germline. The DNA for the CDR3 is TGCGCCAGCAGCCGCTCTAGACTAGCTGGTACAGAGACCCAGTACTTC. It yields the protein CASSRSRLAGTETQYF.

This chain connects TRBV5-1 to TRBJ2-1; 15 nucleotides line up with TRBD2. The germline V gene has CDR1 SGHRS and CDR2 YFSETQ. V lost 4 bases, J lost 7 bases, and 6 bases stayed unmatched. This CDR3 has 16 residues. The CDR3 sequence: CASSGAGTSGRNEQFF. In DNA, the CDR3 is TGCGCCAGCAGCGGGGCCGGGACTAGCGGGAGGAATGAGCAGTTCTTC.

The table lists this clone with a few counts. This chain connects TRBV6-5 to TRBJ2-1; 10 bases fit TRBD2. The CDR3 has 15 amino acids. Germline-derived CDR1 and CDR2 are MNHEY and SVGAGI. Germline trimming cut 6 bases from V and 9 bases from J; bases unmatched to any gene: 11. This chain's CDR3 is CASRGGLAGVFEQFF. CDR3 sequence (DNA): TGTGCCAGCAGGGGTGGTCTAGCGGGAGTGTTTGAGCAGTTCTTC.

This sequence joins TRBV6-5 and TRBJ2-1; 7 bases match TRBD1. The length of the CDR3 is 14 residues. The V segment lost 0 bases and the J segment 8 bases; nucleotides outside the gene matches: 4. CDR1 is MNHEY and CDR2 is SVGAGI in the germline V gene. The CDR3 spells CASSYSTDRDEQFF. CDR3 bases: TGTGCCAGCAGTTACTCAACAGACAGGGATGAGCAGTTCTTC.

The chain combines TRBV9 with TRBJ2-1, with D unresolved. In germline, CDR1 is SGDLS, CDR2 YYNGEE. V shed 4 bases and J shed 9 bases, with 8 bases lying between them. The CDR3 totals 11 residues. The CDR3 region has the DNA TGTGCCAGCAGCCCCGTATCTGAGCAGTTCTTC. Translation gives CASSPVSEQFF. Full variable domain (missing parts from reference TRBV9 and TRBJ2-1): DSGVTQTPKHLITATGQRVTLRCSPRSGDLSVYWYQQSLDQGLQFLIQYYNGEERAKGNILERFSAQQFPDLHSELNLSSLELGDSALYFCASSPVSEQFFGPGTRLTVL.

V usage is TRBV27 and J usage is TRBJ2-5; 7 bases line up with TRBD1. CDR1 and CDR2 (germline): MNHEY, SMNVEV (reference sequence). CDR3 length equals 14 residues. With 5 bases clipped from V and 2 bases from J, the junction kept 5 bases outside the gene matches. CDR3 bases: TGTGCCAGCAGTACCGGGACAGATCAAGAGACCCAGTACTTC. Translated, it gives CASSTGTDQETQYF.